This T cell receptor (beta chain) came from a study of shared clonotypes between healthy human individuals (dated by TCRdb to the early 2020s). Study-level background: The cohort comprised two women and a few men aged 18 to 49 years. For each donor, CD4 naive and CD4 memory were each given three plates, CD8 naive was given two plates, and CD8 memory was given one plate. Different laboratories and diverse techniques were used to prepare libraries and sequence TCR repertoires, to increase sequencing depth and limit assay-specific biases. The study deeply sequenced blood TCR repertoires of roughly five healthy adults to estimate repertoire size and the extent of clonotype sharing between individuals. Each donor's leukapheresis produced roughly between about 0.85 and 10 billion PBMCs. Results and caveats for the whole study, not just this receptor: Compared with non-shared clonotypes, the clonotypes found in all four sorted-subset donors had higher generation probabilities. Naive subsets generally had larger estimated clonotype richness than memory subsets did. Sampling was restricted to blood, and TCR repertoires in tissue are likely to differ from TCR repertoires in blood. Pairwise subsampling led to the expectation that sequencing depth would affect the degree of clonotype sharing among donors. Even with the large sequencing depth, rarefaction of the sorted-subset datasets indicated that sequencing was incomplete. Because the study included a small number of donors, the genetic and exposure-history diversity represented was limited. Across a handful of donors, roughly 5.4% of naive CD4, approximately 3.5% of naive CD8, 2.3% of memory CD4, and approximately 0.4% of memory CD8 clonotypes were shared.

V loses 2 bases of germline sequence and J loses 4 bases, and the interval between the two ends is 5 bases. CDR1 is given as SGHDN and CDR2 as FVKESK, both from the germline V gene. The CDR3 holds 12 amino acids from the cysteine to the phenylalanine. The DNA shown is the 36-base CDR3, in frame from base 1. Using the deep immunoSEQ assay, multiplex PCR amplified TCR CDR3 regions from genomic DNA. For each cell subset, the extracted genomic DNA was distributed evenly across all wells of several immunoSEQ 96-well plates, and each plate served as one replicate. For sorted subsets, about 210 ng of genomic DNA, equivalent to 30,000 or so T cell genomes, went into each replicate PCR. Purified libraries were measured with a Qubit 3.0 fluorometer, size-checked on a Bioanalyzer 2100, and measured again with the KAPA Library Quantification kit. Each immunoSEQ 96-well plate was sequenced on its own single-read 150-cycle Illumina NextSeq 550 flow cell. The paper's processing steps were these. Because the immunoSEQ output included only junctional sequences and no quality scores, the filtering could not be the same as the filtering used for full-length reads. Sequences were annotated with PyIR, a Python wrapper for IgBLAST v1.9, using IMGT germline references to assign V/J genes and CDR3. Reads were removed for weak V/J assignments (E-value above 1e-6), missing CDR3, stop codons, out-of-frame junctions, or ambiguous translated residues. V3J clonotypes were defined as sequences sharing an identical inferred V gene, J gene, and CDR3 amino acid sequence. Percentage overlap between repertoires was computed as shared unique clonotypes divided by the size of the smaller repertoire. RTK rarefaction, the Chao1 estimator, and Recon v2.1 estimates of unobserved clonotypes were used to assess repertoire richness. Generation probabilities for all TCRbeta clonotypes obtained by the gDNA method from several donors were computed using OLGA. In its TCRdb copy, this immuneACCESS table keeps in-frame sequences only and misses some clones. Where compared with another copy, unresolved V genes explain less than half of these, and the others have no known cause. V, J and clone size are taken as reported in that table, and D and trimming were inferred from the DNA itself. The sample data list some 2.1 million clones, and approximately 95% of these were observed just once. The ten most abundant clones make up roughly 0.13% of the sample.

Healthy HIV-negative adults with no recently reported acute infections or vaccinations were included as donors. All donors were Caucasian adults living in Nashville, Tennessee, USA. CD4+ T cells were enriched by magnetic negative selection, after which naive cells were positively selected on CD45RA and the negative fraction was taken as the memory subset. Blood was collected by leukapheresis, and PBMCs were isolated by Ficoll-Histopaque density gradient centrifugation and then cryopreserved in liquid nitrogen vapor phase. Purity and quantity of every magnetically sorted T cell population were checked by analytical flow cytometry. Genomic DNA was isolated from each sorted fraction and quantified by UV absorbance on a Nanodrop 2000c. Concerning this clone itself: What this receptor recognizes is not known. No base-level quality is on record; no much larger clone is a single base apart. Other DNA sequences in this sample translate to the same CDR3.

Recombination linked TRBV14 to TRBJ2-5, with no D gene named confidently. The sample was naive CD4+ T cells sorted from blood. The cell subset or site label, as the study defines it: CD45RA+ positively selected. This sequence originates from a man between 18 and 29 years old in good health. Read as DNA, the sequence is TGTGCCAGCAGCCAATCCCGAGAGACCCAGTACTTC. This codes for CASSQSRETQYF.